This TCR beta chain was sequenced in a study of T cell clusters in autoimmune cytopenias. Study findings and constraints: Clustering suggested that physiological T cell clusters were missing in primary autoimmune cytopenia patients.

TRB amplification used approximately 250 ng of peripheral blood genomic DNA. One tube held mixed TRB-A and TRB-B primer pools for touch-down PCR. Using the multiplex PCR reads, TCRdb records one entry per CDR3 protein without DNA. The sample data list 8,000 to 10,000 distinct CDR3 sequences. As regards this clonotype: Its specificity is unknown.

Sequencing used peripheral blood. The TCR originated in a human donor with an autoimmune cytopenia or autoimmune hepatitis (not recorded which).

CDR3 sequence reads: CASSLVEYYGYTF. The chain employs TRBV7-6 and TRBJ1-2. CDR1 and CDR2 from the germline V gene are SGHVS and FNYEAQ. The CDR3 runs to 13 residues.